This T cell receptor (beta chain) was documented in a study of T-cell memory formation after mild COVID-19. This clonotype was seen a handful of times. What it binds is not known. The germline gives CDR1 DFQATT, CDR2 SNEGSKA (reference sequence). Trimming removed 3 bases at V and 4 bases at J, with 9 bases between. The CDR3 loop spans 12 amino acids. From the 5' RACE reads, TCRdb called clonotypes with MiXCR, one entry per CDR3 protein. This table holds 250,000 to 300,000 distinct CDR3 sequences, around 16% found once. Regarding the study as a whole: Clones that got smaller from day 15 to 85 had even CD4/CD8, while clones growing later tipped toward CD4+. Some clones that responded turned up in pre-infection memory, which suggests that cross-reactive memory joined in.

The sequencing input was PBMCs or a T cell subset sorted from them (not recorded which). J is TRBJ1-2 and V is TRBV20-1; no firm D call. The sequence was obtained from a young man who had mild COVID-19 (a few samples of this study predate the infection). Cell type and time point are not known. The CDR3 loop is CSASISSYGYTF. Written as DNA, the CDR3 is TGCAGTGCTAGTATTAGCAGCTATGGCTACACCTTC.